A single sample gave rise to the 23 T cell receptor beta chains below, sequenced in a study of CXCR3-negative and CXCR3-positive naive CD8 T cells. Findings and caveats of the study: The study found more hydrophobic TRB CDR3s in CXCR3-positive naive cells than in CXCR3-negative naive cells.

All TRB cDNA libraries came from 5' RACE performed with UMI labels. TCRdb reprocessed the 5' RACE reads, keeping one entry per CDR3 protein, no DNA. The ten top clones account for about 4.9%, within a sample of some 68,000 distinct CDR3 sequences. Their specific antigens are unknown. Sample: naive CXCR3+ CD8+ T cells from blood. As to subset: CD45RO-CCR7+CD27+CD95- naive CD8+ T cells expressing CXCR3 (TNR3+). The origin of the receptors is a human donor in good health. Some clones in this sample may be carry-over from other donors' samples.

The CDR3 region is CASSSRGANTDTQYF. The chain uses TRBV7-6 and TRBJ2-3; TCRdb outputs TRBD2, but without DNA this stays unchecked. The germline V gene has CDR1 SGHVS and CDR2 FNYEAQ. The CDR3 consists of 15 residues.

V is TRBV28 and J is TRBJ2-1. Germline CDR1 MDHEN, CDR2 SYDVKM. The CDR3 has 11 amino acids. The CDR3 loop is CASSLSGEQFF.

The chain uses TRBV28 and TRBJ2-1; the TRBD2 assignment by TCRdb is unverifiable without DNA. Looked up from germline, CDR1 is MDHEN and CDR2 is SYDVKM. This CDR3 is built from 15 residues. The CDR3 loop is CASSPWTEGGHEQFF.

The V and J genes are TRBV6-4 and TRBJ2-3; checking the TCRdb D call of TRBD2 is not possible without DNA. CDR3 length: 14 residues. Germline V gene sequence: CDR1 MRHNA, CDR2 SNTAGT. The CDR3 loop is CASSDGGSTDTQYF.

The V call is TRBV6-5, the J call TRBJ1-1. There are 14 residues in the CDR3. Germline V gives CDR1 MNHEY, CDR2 SVGAGI. The CDR3 sequence is CASSYTAVNTEAFF.

This rearrangement joins TRBV4-1 to TRBJ2-2; the TRBD2 assignment by TCRdb is unverifiable without DNA. Germline V gives CDR1 MGHRA, CDR2 YSYEKL. The CDR3 contains 16 residues. The CDR3 loop reads CASSQSRGGNTGELFF.

The chain is built from TRBV27 and TRBJ2-5. CDR3 length: 11 residues. The germline V gene has CDR1 MNHEY and CDR2 SMNVEV (reference sequence). CDR3 sequence: CASSSQETQYF.

The V and J genes are TRBV29-1 and TRBJ2-5; without DNA, the TCRdb call of TRBD1 cannot be checked. From germline, CDR1 is SQVTM and CDR2 ANQGSEA. The CDR3 totals 12 residues. The CDR3 here is CSAEGGRETQYF.

The genes are TRBV29-1 and TRBJ2-2. Germline V gene lookup returns CDR1 SQVTM and CDR2 ANQGSEA. The CDR3 consists of 13 residues. Here the CDR3 reads CSVQLPNTGELFF.

The chain links TRBV7-9 to TRBJ2-1. The CDR3 covers 15 residues. From germline, CDR1 is SEHNR and CDR2 FQNEAQ (reference sequence). CDR3: CASSLQSHSYNEQFF.

The chain recombines TRBV19 with TRBJ2-3. CDR3 size: 12 residues. Looked up from germline, CDR1 is LNHDA and CDR2 is SQIVND (reference sequence). The CDR3 reads CASSIGTDTQYF. Drawing the rest from reference TRBV19 and TRBJ2-3, the complete variable domain is DGGITQSPKYLFRKEGQNVTLSCEQNLNHDAMYWYRQDPGQGLRLIYYSQIVNDFQKGDIAEGYSVSREKKESFPLTVTSAQKNPTAFYLCASSIGTDTQYFGPGTRLTVL.

V usage is TRBV4-3 and J usage is TRBJ2-1; TCRdb's D call of TRBD1 is untestable without DNA. This CDR3 region has 16 residues. Germline lookup yields CDR1 LGHNA and CDR2 YSLEER. The CDR3 sequence is CASSQGMQGAHNEQFF.

The chain combines TRBV7-9 with TRBJ1-5; with no DNA, the TCRdb D assignment of TRBD1 cannot be verified. The CDR3 runs 14 residues. From germline, CDR1 is SEHNR and CDR2 FQNEAQ (reference sequence). This chain's CDR3 is CASSPGQGGQPQHF.

The chain uses TRBV19 and TRBJ1-1; TCRdb calls TRBD1, which cannot be checked without DNA. This CDR3 has 11 residues. The V gene's germline CDR1 is LNHDA and CDR2 SQIVND (reference sequence). The CDR3 sequence: CASSPGTEAFF. Complete variable domain (other parts from reference TRBV19 and TRBJ1-1): DGGITQSPKYLFRKEGQNVTLSCEQNLNHDAMYWYRQDPGQGLRLIYYSQIVNDFQKGDIAEGYSVSREKKESFPLTVTSAQKNPTAFYLCASSPGTEAFFGQGTRLTVV.

The CDR3 loop reads CASSYSSGQAHGYTF. The gene calls are TRBV6-6 and TRBJ1-2; lacking DNA, the TRBD1 call made by TCRdb goes unchecked. This CDR3 region has 15 residues. Germline V CDR1 and CDR2: MNHNY, SVGAGI (reference sequence).

V and J are TRBV6-5 and TRBJ2-3. From germline, CDR1 is MNHEY and CDR2 SVGAGI. This CDR3 comprises 11 residues. This chain's CDR3 is CASTQADTQYF.

The V call is TRBV7-9, the J call TRBJ1-1. The germline CDR1 and CDR2 sequences are SEHNR and FQNEAQ (reference sequence). The CDR3 contains 15 residues. The CDR3 reads CASRDIKSENTEAFF.

J is TRBJ2-7 and V is TRBV4-3; without DNA, the TCRdb call of TRBD1 cannot be checked. This CDR3 is built from 15 residues. The germline CDR1 and CDR2 sequences are LGHNA and YSLEER. This chain's CDR3 is CASSPRTGVLYEQYF.

The chain employs TRBV28 and TRBJ2-1; TCRdb lists TRBD1, though no DNA is available to test this call. CDR1 is MDHEN, CDR2 SYDVKM, per germline. The CDR3 sequence is 16 residues long. Here the CDR3 reads CASSPSGGISYNEQFF.

This clonotype registers medium-sized by frequency. This rearrangement joins TRBV7-7 to TRBJ2-3; no DNA is available, so the TRBD2 call from TCRdb remains unchecked. Germline V gene data show CDR1 as SSHAT and CDR2 as FNYEAQ (reference sequence). The CDR3 runs to 15 residues. The CDR3 here is CASSFGLAFADTQYF. Full variable domain (outside the CDR3, taken from reference TRBV7-7 and TRBJ2-3): GAGVSQSPRYKVTKRGQDVTLRCDPISSHATLYWYQQALGQGPEFLTYFNYEAQPDKSGLPSDRFSAERPEGSISTLTIQRTEQRDSAMYRCASSFGLAFADTQYFGPGTRLTVL.

V is TRBV7-3 and J is TRBJ2-1; TCRdb outputs TRBD2, but without DNA this stays unchecked. The CDR3 spans 15 residues. The germline V gene encodes CDR1 SGHTA and CDR2 FQGTGA. The CDR3 is CASSSSGGALDEQFF.

This sequence joins TRBV20-1 and TRBJ2-5; TCRdb proposes TRBD2, but this gene call is untestable without DNA. The CDR3 consists of 15 residues. From germline, CDR1 is DFQATT and CDR2 SNEGSKA (reference sequence). The CDR3 protein is CSASYRPWEFRTQYF.

The chain links TRBV7-9 to TRBJ2-1; TCRdb reports TRBD2, a call that lacks DNA to check it against. The germline CDR1 and CDR2 sequences are SEHNR and FQNEAQ (reference sequence). The CDR3 has 16 residues. CDR3 residues: CASSPPWGSAYNEQFF.